This is a list of T cell receptor beta chains from one sample in a study of cytomegalovirus exposure and HLA in healthy donors. The method was immunoSEQ multiplex PCR; TCRdb's version includes in-frame clones alone and lacks a portion of them. The sample comprises roughly 72,000 clones, around two thirds of which are singletons, and about an eighth rests with the top ten. The sample consisted of PBMCs. These receptors were obtained from a human donor in good health. Both conserved end residues are part of each CDR3. Fields, in order: V gene, J gene, clone size, CDR3 length, D gene, CDR3 DNA, CDR3 protein. D genes are given only for firm matches. Only some rows state a clone size, as once, few, many or a class for expanded clones.

TRBV6-1,TRBJ2-7,-,16,-,TGTGCCAGCAGTGACCCGGGGAGGGGGGGCACCTACGAGCAGTACTTC,CASSDPGRGGTYEQYF
TRBV4-2,TRBJ1-4,-,15,TRBD1,TGTGCCAGCAGCCGGGACAGGGCCGCAGATGAAAAACTGTTTTTT,CASSRDRAADEKLFF
TRBV28,TRBJ1-1,-,14,TRBD1,TGTGCCAGCAGGAGACCGGGACAGGGGTATGAAGCTTTCTTT,CASRRPGQGYEAFF
TRBV13,TRBJ2-1,-,13,TRBD2,TGTGCCAGCAGCAAGACTAGCGGAAATGAGCAGTTCTTC,CASSKTSGNEQFF
TRBV29-1,TRBJ2-7,-,12,-,TGCAGCGTTCGAGACAGCCCCTACGAGCAGTACTTC,CSVRDSPYEQYF
TRBV27,TRBJ2-2,-,14,TRBD2,TGTGCCAGCATCCTACGGGGGGGGCTAGGGGAGCTGTTTTTT,CASILRGGLGELFF
TRBV7-8,TRBJ2-2,-,17,-,TGTGCCAGCAGCTTCCCCGAGCGGGCAGCGAACACCGGGGAGCTGTTTTTT,CASSFPERAANTGELFF
TRBV4-1,TRBJ2-3,-,14,TRBD2,TGCGCCAGCAGCCAGCGGGAGGGTGAAGATACGCAGTATTTT,CASSQREGEDTQYF
TRBV30,TRBJ1-1,-,16,TRBD1,TGTGCCTGGAGACGTGTGGGGGCAGGGGGAAACACTGAAGCTTTCTTT,CAWRRVGAGGNTEAFF
TRBV19,TRBJ2-1,once,16,TRBD1,TGTGCCAGTAGCCCCGGCGTCGGACAGGAATTCAATGAGCAGTTCTTC,CASSPGVGQEFNEQFF
TRBV30,TRBJ2-1,-,14,TRBD2,TGTGCCTTAAGGAGGACTAGCTTATCAAATGAGCAGTTCTTC,CALRRTSLSNEQFF
TRBV6-5,TRBJ2-3,-,15,TRBD2,TGTGCCAGCAGTTACCCGGGAGGGGGCACAGATACGCAGTATTTT,CASSYPGGGTDTQYF
TRBV7-9,TRBJ1-2,-,14,-,TGTGCCAGCAGCTTGGGAGCAGGAGGCTATGGCTACACCTTC,CASSLGAGGYGYTF
TRBV7-2,TRBJ2-7,-,17,TRBD2,TGTGCCAGCAGCTTGGTTGGGACTAGCGGGTTAGTAGGGGAGCAGTACTTC,CASSLVGTSGLVGEQYF
TRBV5-1,TRBJ2-1,few,15,TRBD2,TGCGCCAGCAGCCCCTCAGCGGGAGAGGGCAATGAGCAGTTCTTC,CASSPSAGEGNEQFF
TRBV11-2,TRBJ2-7,-,14,-,TGTGCCAGCAGCTTAGTAGGGGCTTCTTACGAGCAGTACTTC,CASSLVGASYEQYF
TRBV6-5,TRBJ2-7,few,15,-,TGTGCCAGCAGTCTTCGGACTATTACCTCCTACGAGCAGTACTTC,CASSLRTITSYEQYF
TRBV15,TRBJ2-1,-,14,-,TGTGCCACCAGCTCCAGGGTCCTAGCGAATGAGCAGTTCTTC,CATSSRVLANEQFF
TRBV5-5,TRBJ1-5,-,14,-,TGTGCCAGCAGCTTGTCGGGGGTTAATCAGCCCCAGCATTTT,CASSLSGVNQPQHF
TRBV5-6,TRBJ2-1,-,18,-,TGTGCCAGCAGCTTGATGCGGGTCGGCGGGATCTCCTACAATGAGCAGTTCTTC,CASSLMRVGGISYNEQFF
TRBV9,TRBJ2-1,-,15,TRBD1,TGTGCCAGCAGCGTAGGCCAGGGGGCCTACAATGAGCAGTTCTTC,CASSVGQGAYNEQFF
TRBV10-3,TRBJ1-3,-,13,-,TGTGCCATCAGTGAGTCGAAAGAGTCCACCATATATTTT,CAISESKESTIYF
TRBV4-2,TRBJ2-3,once,16,TRBD2,TGTGCCAGCAGCCCATCACTAGCGGGAGGCCCAGATACGCAGTATTTT,CASSPSLAGGPDTQYF
TRBV7-3,TRBJ2-1,-,15,-,TGTGCCAGCAGCTTCGACCTAGGATCCTACAATGAGCAGTTCTTC,CASSFDLGSYNEQFF
TRBV5-8,TRBJ1-5,few,15,TRBD1,TGTGCCAGCAGCGCAGGGACAGATAGCAATCAGCCCCAGCATTTT,CASSAGTDSNQPQHF